This TCR beta chain was captured by sequencing in a study of blood T cells in healthy people across ages. PBMCs, at least 7 million per sample, were isolated. Study-level points and caveats: The study lacked donor CMV status, which possibly confounded expanded clonotype changes. Diversity estimates drawn from one million T cells were deemed underestimates.

CDR1 and CDR2 from the germline V gene are SGDLS and YYNGEE. CDR3 length: 14 amino acids. Deletions cut 4 bases from V and 3 bases from J, with 13 bases between. A J-beta primer mix and a sample-barcoded 5' primer were used in a second PCR of roughly 7 to 12 cycles. TCRdb reprocessed the 5' RACE reads via MiXCR and lists one record per CDR3 protein. The sample contains roughly 550,000 distinct CDR3 sequences, approximately 25% of which appear only once. Worth noting for this clonotype: The antigen is not known.

These data were also reused for a study on T cells of mothers and their children.

The gene calls are TRBV9 and TRBJ1-1; a possible D gene is TRBD1 (5 bases). The source of this sequence is a boy between 5 and 17 years old in good health. Source material: blood. CDR3 bases: TGTGCCAGCAGCCCCGTCGGGGGTGACACTGAAGCTTTCTTT. It encodes CASSPVGGDTEAFF.